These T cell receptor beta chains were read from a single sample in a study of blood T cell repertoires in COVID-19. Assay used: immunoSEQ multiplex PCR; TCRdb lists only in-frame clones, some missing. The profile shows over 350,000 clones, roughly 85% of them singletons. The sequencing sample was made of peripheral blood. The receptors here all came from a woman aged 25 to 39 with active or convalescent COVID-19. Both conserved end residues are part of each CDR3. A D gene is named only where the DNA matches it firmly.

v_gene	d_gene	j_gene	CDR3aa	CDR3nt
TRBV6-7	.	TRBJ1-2	CASSYPLDSNTHGYTF	TGTGCCAGCAGTTACCCTTTGGACAGTAATACTCATGGCTACACCTTC
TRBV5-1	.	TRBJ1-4	CASSAEGWGNEKLFF	TGCGCCAGCAGCGCGGAGGGGTGGGGTAATGAAAAACTGTTTTTT
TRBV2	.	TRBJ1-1	CASRRGADSEAFF	TGTGCCAGCAGAAGAGGTGCGGACAGTGAAGCTTTCTTT
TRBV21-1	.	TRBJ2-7	CASSKAGECGEQYF	TGTGCCAGCAGCAAAGCAGGGGAATGTGGAGAGCAGTACTTC
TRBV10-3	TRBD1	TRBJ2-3	CAISELGDSNTDTQYF	TGTGCCATCAGTGAGTTGGGGGACAGTAACACAGATACGCAGTATTTT
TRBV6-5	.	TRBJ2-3	CASSPLSGDTQYF	TGTGCCAGCAGCCCCCTGTCAGGGGATACGCAGTATTTT
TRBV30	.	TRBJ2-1	CAWSDSPSYNEQFF	TGTGCCTGGAGCGACTCACCATCATACAATGAGCAGTTCTTC
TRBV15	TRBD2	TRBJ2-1	CATSREVGLAANEQFF	TGTGCCACCAGCAGAGAGGTCGGACTAGCGGCAAATGAGCAGTTCTTC
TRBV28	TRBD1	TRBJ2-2	CASRGRGLRNLGELFF	TGTGCCAGCAGGGGCAGGGGGCTAAGGAACTTGGGGGAGCTGTTTTTT
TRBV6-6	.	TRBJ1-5	CASKLEDNQPQHF	TGTGCCAGCAAGCTTGAGGACAATCAGCCCCAGCATTTT
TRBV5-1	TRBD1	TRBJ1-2	CASSEGQGRGYTF	TGCGCCAGCAGCGAGGGACAGGGTAGAGGCTACACCTTC
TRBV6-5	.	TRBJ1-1	CAIWGVNTEAFF	TGTGCCATCTGGGGGGTGAACACTGAAGCTTTCTTT
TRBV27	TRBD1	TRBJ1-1	CASSLRGPESTEAFF	TGTGCCAGCAGTTTAAGGGGGCCTGAGTCCACTGAAGCTTTCTTT
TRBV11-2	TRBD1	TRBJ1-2	CASSRGDRANYGYTF	TGTGCCAGCAGCAGAGGGGACAGGGCGAACTATGGCTACACCTTC
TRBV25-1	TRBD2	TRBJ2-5	CASSDNPPLAGQETQYF	TGTGCCAGCAGTGACAACCCGCCGCTAGCGGGCCAAGAGACCCAGTACTTC
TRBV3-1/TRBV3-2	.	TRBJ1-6	CASRPTTELSPLHF	TGTGCCAGCAGGCCAACTACGGAATTGTCACCCCTCCACTTT
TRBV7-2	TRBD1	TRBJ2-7	CASSLAGTETYEQYF	TGTGCCAGCAGCTTAGCAGGGACAGAAACCTACGAGCAGTACTTC
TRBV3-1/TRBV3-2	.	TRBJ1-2	CASSSGEGYGYTF	TGTGCCAGCAGTTCAGGGGAGGGGTATGGCTACACCTTC
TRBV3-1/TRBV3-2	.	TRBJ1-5	CASSQDSGSEQPQHF	TGTGCCAGCAGCCAAGATTCAGGGTCCGAGCAGCCCCAGCATTTT
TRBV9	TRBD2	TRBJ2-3	CASSVRDYRDTDTQYF	TGTGCCAGCAGCGTCCGGGACTACCGAGACACAGATACGCAGTATTTT
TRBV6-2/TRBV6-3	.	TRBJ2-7	CASSYNPGETYEQYF	TGTGCCAGCAGTTACAACCCGGGAGAGACCTACGAGCAGTACTTC
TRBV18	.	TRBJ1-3	CASSPSGTSGNTIYF	TGTGCCAGCTCACCCTCCGGGACTTCTGGAAACACCATATATTTT